This TCR beta chain stems from a study of cytomegalovirus exposure and HLA in healthy donors (TCRdb year 2017). For the study in its entirety: A later analysis indicated that the 95 to 150 validation repertoires were generated on the platform also employed for the 720 or so repertoires of the first cohort. The study was designed to test whether signatures of past pathogen exposure could be identified by cataloging public T cell receptors. A separate validation cohort of roughly 120 different subjects was used in addition to the 666-subject first cohort. To predict cytomegalovirus infection status, the study combined high-throughput TCR immunosequencing, statistical association of individual TCRs with disease status, and machine learning. The paper as a whole reports these results and caveats: All 130 or so repertoires were used to score co-occurrence in the validation cohort in a later analysis, because that analysis had no HLA typing for the cohort. It was suggested by the authors that the approach could potentially be generalized to other disease states and immunological phenotypes. Most TCR sequences were seen in very few donors, while some public TCRs were found in many individuals. Subsequent analysis determined that TCRs grouped into clusters in the first cohort also showed a tendency toward co-occurrence across the approximately 110 validation repertoires, and 94% of cluster scores exceeded 0. A total of about 180 TCR beta chains were listed by the study as associated with cytomegalovirus. A few of the identified cytomegalovirus-associated TCR beta chains were confirmed in vitro to be specific for cytomegalovirus antigens. The classifier was reported to diagnose cytomegalovirus status with high specificity and sensitivity in both the original cohort and the validation cohort.

CDR1 SQVTM and CDR2 ANQGSEA are derived from the germline V gene. V loses 3 bases of germline sequence and J loses 4 bases, and the interval between the two ends is 3 bases. The CDR3 numbers 10 residues from cysteine through phenylalanine. CDR3 DNA only is kept here, 30 bases in frame from base 1. The donors were included in the validation cohort of 100 to 150 subjects, a group kept apart from the approximately 700-subject first cohort. The library was built by means of the immunoSEQ multiplex PCR assay. Concerning the study's data processing: A statistical classification framework was developed to diagnose cytomegalovirus status using the catalog of TCR beta chain sequences. This is the immuneACCESS table as TCRdb keeps it, with only in-frame sequences that have V and J called. A part of the clones is gone; compared with another copy, unresolved V genes explain less than half, and the rest is unexplained. V, J and clone size are those of that table, while D and trimming were read from the DNA. The sample table holds roughly 150,000 clones, of which 88% were seen once. Just under 3% of the sample comes from the top ten.

As concerns this clone: Its antigen is not yet known. Nothing much larger sits one base from this clone, and base qualities are not available.

The receptor was isolated from a man aged 18 to 29 in good health and CMV-seronegative. The V and J genes are TRBV29-1 and TRBJ1-2; the D gene is not confidently resolved. Sequencing input: PBMCs. The CDR3 amino acid sequence is: CSVESYGYTF. The sequenced DNA: TGCAGCGTTGAGAGCTATGGCTACACCTTC.